The text below deals with one T cell receptor (beta chain). Its antigen is as yet unknown. The data belong to a study of T cell repertoires in cytomegalovirus infection. Background on the study: An indication of both CMV infection and matching HLA type came from public TCR beta signatures. General observations from the study: Frequencies of public TCR beta families were cumulated, and this identified carriers of CMV plus the relevant HLA.

TCRdb reanalysed the reads using MiXCR and keeps one entry per CDR3 protein. Of about a million distinct CDR3 sequences listed, around 29% are singletons. Germline lookup yields CDR1 SEHNR and CDR2 FQNEAQ (reference sequence). The CDR3 extends over 19 amino acids. After removal of 0 bases from V and 8 bases from J, the junction contained 17 bases not matched to a gene. The starting material was cultured CD8+ T cells from PBMCs, obtained from culture after CMV antigen stimulation. The receptor was isolated from a human donor in good health (CMV status not recorded). Some clones in this sample may be carry-over from other donors' samples. The V call is TRBV7-9, the J call TRBJ1-4, with TRBD1 matching 8 bases. The CDR3, as DNA: TGTGCCAGCAGCTTAGCGGCCGGGACAGGAAAGGCCGACGACGAAAAACTGTTTTTT. Its translation is CASSLAAGTGKADDEKLFF.